This T cell receptor (beta chain) originates from a study of cytomegalovirus exposure and HLA in healthy donors. Regarding the study as a whole: The only immune exposure information that was available was CMV serostatus. According to an earlier analysis, most TCR beta V segments yielded productive rearrangements about 90% or about 30% of the time. HLA restriction was apparent for most CMV-associated TCR beta chains in a later analysis. Highly shared sequence variants in one cluster were likely a sequencing artifact.

This CDR3 comprises 15 residues. V lost 4 bases and J 8 bases, leaving 20 bases between the germline ends. Per germline, CDR1 MGHRA and CDR2 YSYEKL. About this clone itself: The antigen is undetermined.

13 Jbeta primers and 60 Vbeta primers were used for the PCR. Profiled with immunoSEQ multiplex PCR; TCRdb holds only in-frame clones, not every one. Among about 180,000 clones listed, more than 70% were seen once. The specimen sequenced was PBMCs. The chain recombines TRBV4-1 with TRBJ1-2, with D unresolved. This clonotype originated in a girl between 5 and 17 years old in good health and CMV-seropositive. In DNA, the CDR3 is TGCGCCAGCAGCCCCACGGAGGGAGCCACTAAAGGCTACACCTTC. Translating it yields CASSPTEGATKGYTF.